The rows below give T cell receptor beta chains drawn from one sample of a study of cytomegalovirus exposure and HLA in healthy donors. The table came from immunoSEQ multiplex PCR; TCRdb's copy has only in-frame clones and leaves some out. The table includes approximately 260,000 clones, 70% to 90% detected once. The sequenced sample was PBMCs. The receptors here all came from a woman aged 40 to 50 in good health and CMV-seropositive. Both conserved end residues are part of each CDR3. D genes are given only for firm matches. Rows may omit the clone size; those that give it use once, few, many or a size class.

clone size: -; D gene: TRBD2; J gene: TRBJ2-1; V gene: TRBV19; CDR3 DNA: TGTGCCAGTAGTCACCCGACTAGCGGGAGATATGAGCAGTTCTTC; CDR3 protein: CASSHPTSGRYEQFF
clone size: -; D gene: -; J gene: TRBJ2-1; V gene: TRBV7-2; CDR3 DNA: TGTGCCAGCAGCTTAGCGGGGGCCGAGCAGTTCTTC; CDR3 protein: CASSLAGAEQFF
clone size: -; D gene: -; J gene: TRBJ2-5; V gene: TRBV7-7; CDR3 DNA: TGTGCCAGCAGCTTAGATCCTGCGGGGGCCGGGGAGACCCAGTACTTC; CDR3 protein: CASSLDPAGAGETQYF
clone size: -; D gene: TRBD2; J gene: TRBJ2-7; V gene: TRBV19; CDR3 DNA: TGTGCCAGTAGTATCACTAGCGGATACTACGAGCAGTACTTC; CDR3 protein: CASSITSGYYEQYF
clone size: -; D gene: -; J gene: TRBJ2-2; V gene: TRBV14; CDR3 DNA: TGTGCCAGCAGCCAAGGCGGGCGGGAGCTGTTTTTT; CDR3 protein: CASSQGGRELFF
clone size: -; D gene: -; J gene: TRBJ2-7; V gene: TRBV30; CDR3 DNA: TGTGCCTGGAACGTACGCCTTAGCTCCTACGAGCAGTACTTC; CDR3 protein: CAWNVRLSSYEQYF
clone size: -; D gene: TRBD1; J gene: TRBJ1-5; V gene: TRBV5-6; CDR3 DNA: TGTGCCAGCAGCACGGGACAGGCGATAAATCAGCCCCAGCATTTT; CDR3 protein: CASSTGQAINQPQHF
clone size: -; D gene: TRBD2; J gene: TRBJ2-1; V gene: TRBV30; CDR3 DNA: TGTGCCTGGACACTAGCGGGAGTGCCCAATGAGCAGTTCTTC; CDR3 protein: CAWTLAGVPNEQFF
clone size: few; D gene: -; J gene: TRBJ2-1; V gene: TRBV4-1; CDR3 DNA: TGCGCCAGCAGCCAAGATAATCGGGAGTCCAGGATCGGCTACAATGAGCAGTTCTTC; CDR3 protein: CASSQDNRESRIGYNEQFF
clone size: once; D gene: -; J gene: TRBJ2-5; V gene: TRBV29-1; CDR3 DNA: TGCAGCGCACAGGAGGGGGCAGCGGAGACCCAGTACTTC; CDR3 protein: CSAQEGAAETQYF
clone size: -; D gene: TRBD2; J gene: TRBJ2-3; V gene: TRBV9; CDR3 DNA: TGTGCCAGCAGCTCGGCGGGGGGCGCTAGCGGGTTCACAGATACGCAGTATTTT; CDR3 protein: CASSSAGGASGFTDTQYF
clone size: -; D gene: TRBD2; J gene: TRBJ2-5; V gene: TRBV4-3; CDR3 DNA: TGCGCCAGCAGCCAAGATTGGGTTCGGGCGGGAGAAGAGACCCAGTACTTC; CDR3 protein: CASSQDWVRAGEETQYF
clone size: -; D gene: -; J gene: TRBJ1-1; V gene: TRBV5-5; CDR3 DNA: TGTGCCAGCAGCCCGGACAGATCTGGGCCAGGAGCTTTCTTT; CDR3 protein: CASSPDRSGPGAFF
clone size: many; D gene: -; J gene: TRBJ2-7; V gene: TRBV21-1; CDR3 DNA: TGTGCCAGCAGCCTTCGGACAGGGGCGTTACACTCCTACGAGCAGTACTTC; CDR3 protein: CASSLRTGALHSYEQYF
clone size: -; D gene: -; J gene: TRBJ2-7; V gene: TRBV2; CDR3 DNA: TGTGCCAGCAGTGTGGGGGCTCACGAGCAGTACTTC; CDR3 protein: CASSVGAHEQYF
clone size: -; D gene: -; J gene: TRBJ2-3; V gene: TRBV5-1; CDR3 DNA: TGCGCCAGCAGCTTGGAGGGCAGGGGCGGCACAGATACGCAGTATTTT; CDR3 protein: CASSLEGRGGTDTQYF
clone size: -; D gene: TRBD1; J gene: TRBJ1-5; V gene: TRBV28; CDR3 DNA: TGTGCCAGCAGTTTTCCCCGGGACAGGGGCCCTGATCAGCCCCAGCATTTT; CDR3 protein: CASSFPRDRGPDQPQHF
clone size: once; D gene: TRBD1; J gene: TRBJ2-7; V gene: TRBV7-9; CDR3 DNA: TGTGCCAGCAGCCGGGACAGTTCAGGCTACGAGCAGTACTTC; CDR3 protein: CASSRDSSGYEQYF
clone size: -; D gene: -; J gene: TRBJ1-1; V gene: TRBV28; CDR3 DNA: TGTGCCAGCAGTTTACAGGGAGGGGACACTGAAGCTTTCTTT; CDR3 protein: CASSLQGGDTEAFF
clone size: -; D gene: TRBD1; J gene: TRBJ2-3; V gene: TRBV19; CDR3 DNA: TGTGCCAGTAGTACGAGGAGGGGACAGGGAAGACGGGGCAACACAGATACGCAGTATTTT; CDR3 protein: CASSTRRGQGRRGNTDTQYF
clone size: -; D gene: -; J gene: TRBJ2-2; V gene: TRBV7-3; CDR3 DNA: TGTGCCAGCAGCCCTCTGGCGGTCACCGGGGAGCTGTTTTTT; CDR3 protein: CASSPLAVTGELFF
clone size: once; D gene: -; J gene: TRBJ2-5; V gene: TRBV6-1; CDR3 DNA: TGTGCCAGCCCCAGCGCGGTAGAGACCCAGTACTTC; CDR3 protein: CASPSAVETQYF
clone size: -; D gene: -; J gene: TRBJ1-1; V gene: TRBV6-5; CDR3 DNA: TGTGCCAGCAGCCCTAGTCAGGGGAACACTGAAGCTTTCTTT; CDR3 protein: CASSPSQGNTEAFF
clone size: -; D gene: -; J gene: TRBJ1-2; V gene: TRBV19; CDR3 DNA: TGTGCCAGTAGCCCGGGAGGGGCGCCCTATGGCTACACCTTC; CDR3 protein: CASSPGGAPYGYTF
clone size: once; D gene: TRBD2; J gene: TRBJ2-5; V gene: TRBV14; CDR3 DNA: TGTGCCAGCAGCGGGAGGGTCCAAGAGACCCAGTACTTC; CDR3 protein: CASSGRVQETQYF
clone size: -; D gene: -; J gene: TRBJ2-5; V gene: TRBV7-6; CDR3 DNA: TGTGCCAGCAGTCAAGGAGTTCAGGGAGGGACCCAGTACTTC; CDR3 protein: CASSQGVQGGTQYF
clone size: once; D gene: TRBD2; J gene: TRBJ2-7; V gene: TRBV30; CDR3 DNA: TGTGCCTGGAGTGCGGGGACCGGGAGGGGCGAGCAGTACTTC; CDR3 protein: CAWSAGTGRGEQYF
clone size: -; D gene: -; J gene: TRBJ1-2; V gene: TRBV19; CDR3 DNA: TGTGCCAGTAGTAACCGGACGGGAAACTATGGCTACACCTTC; CDR3 protein: CASSNRTGNYGYTF
clone size: once; D gene: -; J gene: TRBJ1-1; V gene: TRBV6-6; CDR3 DNA: TGTGCCAGCAGTTACGTATCGGGGGGGGAGGGGACTTTCTTT; CDR3 protein: CASSYVSGGEGTFF
clone size: -; D gene: TRBD2; J gene: TRBJ2-7; V gene: TRBV28; CDR3 DNA: TGTGCCAGCAGTTCAAGCGGGAGCCCTAGCTCCTACGAGCAGTACTTC; CDR3 protein: CASSSSGSPSSYEQYF
clone size: -; D gene: -; J gene: TRBJ2-7; V gene: TRBV7-3; CDR3 DNA: TGTGCCAGCAGCTCCCCTGTGTGGAGCTCCTACGAGCAGTACTTC; CDR3 protein: CASSSPVWSSYEQYF
clone size: -; D gene: -; J gene: TRBJ2-1; V gene: TRBV5-1; CDR3 DNA: TGCGCCAGCAGCGAAAGAGCGGGTCTCAATGAGCAGTTCTTC; CDR3 protein: CASSERAGLNEQFF
clone size: -; D gene: -; J gene: TRBJ2-5; V gene: TRBV30; CDR3 DNA: TGTGCCTGGAGTGTACTCCCCCAAGAGACCCAGTACTTC; CDR3 protein: CAWSVLPQETQYF
clone size: -; D gene: TRBD2; J gene: TRBJ2-7; V gene: TRBV29-1; CDR3 DNA: TGCAGCGTTGTTCCTAGCGGGAGTTACGAGCAGTACTTC; CDR3 protein: CSVVPSGSYEQYF
clone size: -; D gene: TRBD1; J gene: TRBJ1-1; V gene: TRBV19; CDR3 DNA: TGTGCCAGTAGACTCCGACAGGGGGCCGGTGAAGCTTTCTTT; CDR3 protein: CASRLRQGAGEAFF
clone size: -; D gene: -; J gene: TRBJ1-4; V gene: TRBV5-6; CDR3 DNA: TGTGCCAGCAGCGGGCGGGCTTTAGGGTATGAAAAACTGTTTTTT; CDR3 protein: CASSGRALGYEKLFF
clone size: -; D gene: -; J gene: TRBJ2-7; V gene: TRBV21-1; CDR3 DNA: TGTGCCAGCAGCACTCACCATGACAGGGTCTACGAGCAGTACTTC; CDR3 protein: CASSTHHDRVYEQYF
clone size: -; D gene: TRBD2; J gene: TRBJ2-2; V gene: TRBV5-6; CDR3 DNA: TGTGCCAGCAGTTCTAGCGGGAGATTTGAGGGCGGGGAGCTGTTTTTT; CDR3 protein: CASSSSGRFEGGELFF
clone size: -; D gene: TRBD2; J gene: TRBJ2-1; V gene: TRBV27; CDR3 DNA: TGTGCCAGCAGTTTATCCCCCATGGCTCTAGCGGGAGGGGGGAATGAGCAGTTCTTC; CDR3 protein: CASSLSPMALAGGGNEQFF
clone size: -; D gene: TRBD2; J gene: TRBJ2-1; V gene: TRBV9; CDR3 DNA: TGTGCCAGCAGCTCCGGCGCGGGAGGCCCCTACAATGAGCAGTTCTTC; CDR3 protein: CASSSGAGGPYNEQFF
clone size: -; D gene: -; J gene: TRBJ1-4; V gene: TRBV6-5; CDR3 DNA: TGTCCCTTGCGGGCCTCAAATGAAAAACTGTTTTTT; CDR3 protein: CPLRASNEKLFF
clone size: -; D gene: TRBD1; J gene: TRBJ1-1; V gene: TRBV4-3; CDR3 DNA: TGCGCCAGCAGCCAAGATTTTGGGGTGGACAGGGAAGCTTTCTTT; CDR3 protein: CASSQDFGVDREAFF
clone size: -; D gene: -; J gene: TRBJ2-7; V gene: TRBV4-1; CDR3 DNA: TGCGCCAGCAGCCCAGCTCCTGAGGCCATCTACGAGCAGTACTTC; CDR3 protein: CASSPAPEAIYEQYF
clone size: -; D gene: -; J gene: TRBJ1-2; V gene: TRBV7-9; CDR3 DNA: TGTGCCAGCAGCTTAGGGGACAACTTGGGTGGCTATGGCTACACCTTC; CDR3 protein: CASSLGDNLGGYGYTF
clone size: -; D gene: -; J gene: TRBJ1-1; V gene: TRBV28; CDR3 DNA: TGTGCCAGCAGTCCCGGCGGAGGAGGACCGAACACTGAAGCTTTCTTT; CDR3 protein: CASSPGGGGPNTEAFF
clone size: once; D gene: -; J gene: TRBJ1-5; V gene: TRBV27; CDR3 DNA: TGTGCCAGCAGTTTAAGACAGAATCAGCCCCAGCATTTT; CDR3 protein: CASSLRQNQPQHF
clone size: -; D gene: -; J gene: TRBJ1-1; V gene: TRBV7-3; CDR3 DNA: TGTGCCAGCAGCTTAACGGGGAGGGGAGACACTGAAGCTTTCTTT; CDR3 protein: CASSLTGRGDTEAFF
clone size: -; D gene: TRBD1; J gene: TRBJ2-7; V gene: TRBV11-2; CDR3 DNA: TGTGCCAGCAGCTTAGATGGTGGACAGGGTACTACCTACGAGCAGTACTTC; CDR3 protein: CASSLDGGQGTTYEQYF
clone size: -; D gene: -; J gene: TRBJ2-1; V gene: TRBV7-8; CDR3 DNA: TGTGCCAGCAGCTTTTTTGTTCCGGGGATCAATGAGCAGTTCTTC; CDR3 protein: CASSFFVPGINEQFF
clone size: -; D gene: -; J gene: TRBJ1-3; V gene: TRBV29-1; CDR3 DNA: TGCAGCGCCGGTACAGGCGCCAACACCATATATTTT; CDR3 protein: CSAGTGANTIYF
clone size: once; D gene: TRBD2; J gene: TRBJ2-1; V gene: TRBV7-2; CDR3 DNA: TGTGCCAGCAGCCTAGGAGGACTAGCGGATTACAATGAGCAGTTCTTC; CDR3 protein: CASSLGGLADYNEQFF
clone size: -; D gene: -; J gene: TRBJ1-2; V gene: TRBV6-6; CDR3 DNA: TGTGCCAGCAGTTACTCCGGGGGGAACTATGGCTACACCTTC; CDR3 protein: CASSYSGGNYGYTF
clone size: -; D gene: TRBD2; J gene: TRBJ2-7; V gene: TRBV5-5; CDR3 DNA: TGTGCCAGCAGCGACAGACTAGCGGACCTCTCCTACGAGCAGTACTTC; CDR3 protein: CASSDRLADLSYEQYF
clone size: -; D gene: -; J gene: TRBJ2-7; V gene: TRBV15; CDR3 DNA: TGTGCCACCAGCAGGGGGGGAGGAATAGCCGAGCAGTACTTC; CDR3 protein: CATSRGGGIAEQYF
clone size: -; D gene: TRBD2; J gene: TRBJ2-2; V gene: TRBV7-9; CDR3 DNA: TGTGCCAGCAGCTCCGGGACTAGCGGGAGTCGGACCGGGGAGCTGTTTTTT; CDR3 protein: CASSSGTSGSRTGELFF